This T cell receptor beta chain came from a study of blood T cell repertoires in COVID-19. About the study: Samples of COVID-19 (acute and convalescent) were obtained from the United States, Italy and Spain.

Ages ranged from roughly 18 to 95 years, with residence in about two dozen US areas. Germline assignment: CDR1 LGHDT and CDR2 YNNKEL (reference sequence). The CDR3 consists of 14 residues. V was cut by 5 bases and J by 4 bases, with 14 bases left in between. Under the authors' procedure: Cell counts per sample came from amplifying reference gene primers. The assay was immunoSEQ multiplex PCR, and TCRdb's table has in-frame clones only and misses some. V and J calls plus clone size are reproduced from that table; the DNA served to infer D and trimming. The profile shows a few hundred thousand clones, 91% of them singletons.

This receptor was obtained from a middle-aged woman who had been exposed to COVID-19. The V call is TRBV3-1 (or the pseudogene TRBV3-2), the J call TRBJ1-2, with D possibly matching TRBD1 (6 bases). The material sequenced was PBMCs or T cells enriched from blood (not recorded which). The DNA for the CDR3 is TGTGCCAGCAGCTCCCACGGGACATCCTATGGCTACACCTTC. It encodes CASSSHGTSYGYTF.